These T cell receptor beta chains were read from a single sample in a study of tumor-infiltrating lymphocytes in primary liver carcinoma. TCRdb called the multiplex PCR reads again in MiXCR, with one record for every CDR3 protein. The data hold about 210,000 distinct CDR3 sequences, with about 65% observed a single time. Material for sequencing was peripheral blood. The origin of the receptors is a woman aged 55-69 years with primary liver carcinoma and hepatitis B virus infection. CDR3s include the opening cysteine and the closing phenylalanine or tryptophan. Fields, in order: V gene, D gene, J gene, clone size, CDR3 protein, CDR3 DNA. D genes are given only for firm matches. Clone size is stated in some rows and not others, as once, few, many or a class when expanded.

v_gene: TRBV28; d_gene: TRBD2; j_gene: TRBJ2-5; abundance: -; CDR3aa: CASSGTSWETRYF; CDR3nt: TGTGCCAGCAGTGGGACTAGCTGGGAGACCCGGTACTTC
v_gene: TRBV6-2/TRBV6-3; d_gene: -; j_gene: TRBJ2-1; abundance: many; CDR3aa: CASSRMRVRGGNEQFF; CDR3nt: TGTGCCAGCAGCCGCATGCGGGTCAGGGGGGGAAATGAGCAGTTCTTC
v_gene: TRBV28; d_gene: -; j_gene: TRBJ2-1; abundance: -; CDR3aa: CTSSLDRAGVYNEQFF; CDR3nt: TGTACCAGCAGTTTAGATCGGGCAGGGGTCTACAATGAGCAGTTCTTC
v_gene: TRBV11-2; d_gene: -; j_gene: TRBJ2-7; abundance: -; CDR3aa: CANSFAYGQYF; CDR3nt: TGTGCCAACAGCTTCGCCTACGGGCAGTACTTC
v_gene: TRBV6-1; d_gene: -; j_gene: TRBJ1-1; abundance: -; CDR3aa: CTSSVLQTLNTEAFF; CDR3nt: TGTACAAGCAGTGTCTTACAGACCCTTAACACTGAAGCTTTCTTT
v_gene: TRBV25-1; d_gene: -; j_gene: TRBJ2-5; abundance: many; CDR3aa: CASSEWQETQYF; CDR3nt: TGTGCCAGCAGTGAATGGCAAGAGACCCAGTACTTC
v_gene: TRBV29-1; d_gene: TRBD2; j_gene: TRBJ2-3; abundance: -; CDR3aa: CSDECDLEAGVVTDTQYF; CDR3nt: TGCAGCGATGAATGTGATCTGGAGGCGGGAGTGGTGACAGATACGCAGTATTTT
v_gene: TRBV10-3; d_gene: TRBD1; j_gene: TRBJ2-7; abundance: few; CDR3aa: CAISESILGTGTCEQYF; CDR3nt: TGTGCCATCAGTGAGTCGATTTTAGGGACAGGGACCTGCGAGCAGTACTTC
v_gene: TRBV13; d_gene: TRBD2; j_gene: TRBJ2-5; abundance: -; CDR3aa: CASSFKREELQETQYF; CDR3nt: TGTGCCAGCAGCTTTAAGCGGGAGGAGTTGCAAGAGACCCAGTACTTC
v_gene: TRBV11-3; d_gene: -; j_gene: TRBJ2-1; abundance: -; CDR3aa: CASGMPLGQGNYNEQFF; CDR3nt: TGTGCCAGCGGCATGCCCTTGGGGCAGGGCAATTACAATGAGCAGTTCTTC
v_gene: TRBV12-3/TRBV12-4; d_gene: TRBD2; j_gene: TRBJ2-3; abundance: many; CDR3aa: CASSLTSGGTDTQYF; CDR3nt: TGTGCCAGCAGTTTAACTAGCGGGGGCACAGATACGCAGTATTTT
v_gene: TRBV6-6; d_gene: TRBD2; j_gene: TRBJ2-1; abundance: many; CDR3aa: CASSYSRLAGGDSSYNEQFF; CDR3nt: TGTGCCAGCAGTTACTCGAGGCTAGCGGGAGGGGATAGCTCCTACAATGAGCAGTTCTTC
v_gene: TRBV5-6; d_gene: TRBD1; j_gene: TRBJ2-7; abundance: -; CDR3aa: CASSAGTDLYEQCF; CDR3nt: TGTGCCAGCAGTGCCGGGACAGATCTCTACGAGCAGTGCTTC
v_gene: TRBV29-1; d_gene: -; j_gene: TRBJ1-1; abundance: -; CDR3aa: CSVYVTGGSEAFF; CDR3nt: TGCAGCGTTTACGTAACAGGAGGATCTGAAGCTTTCTTT
v_gene: TRBV11-3; d_gene: -; j_gene: TRBJ2-1; abundance: many; CDR3aa: CASSPGPSYNEQFF; CDR3nt: TGTGCCAGCAGCCCGGGCCCCTCCTACAATGAGCAGTTCTTC
v_gene: TRBV6-5; d_gene: -; j_gene: TRBJ2-7; abundance: -; CDR3aa: CACSYSKETGSYEQYF; CDR3nt: TGTGCCTGCAGTTACTCTAAGGAGACAGGCTCCTACGAGCAGTACTTC
v_gene: TRBV28; d_gene: TRBD2; j_gene: TRBJ2-5; abundance: -; CDR3aa: CASSSGTSGSRETQYF; CDR3nt: TGTGCCAGCAGCTCTGGGACTAGCGGGAGTAGAGAGACCCAGTACTTC
v_gene: TRBV29-1; d_gene: TRBD2; j_gene: TRBJ2-5; abundance: -; CDR3aa: CSAVRVTSGSTEAQYF; CDR3nt: TGCAGCGCTGTTAGGGTGACTAGCGGGAGTACGGAGGCCCAGTACTTC
v_gene: TRBV11-3; d_gene: -; j_gene: TRBJ2-5; abundance: -; CDR3aa: CASSHLVQQETRYF; CDR3nt: TGTGCCAGCAGCCATCTAGTGCAGCAAGAGACCCGGTACTTC
v_gene: TRBV6-6; d_gene: -; j_gene: TRBJ2-1; abundance: -; CDR3aa: CASTHQGKGEQFF; CDR3nt: TGTGCCAGCACCCACCAGGGGAAGGGTGAGCAGTTCTTC
v_gene: TRBV11-3; d_gene: -; j_gene: TRBJ2-1; abundance: -; CDR3aa: CVSSLDFDIGVYNEQFF; CDR3nt: TGTGTCAGCAGCTTAGATTTCGACATAGGTGTTTACAATGAGCAGTTCTTC
v_gene: TRBV5-5; d_gene: -; j_gene: TRBJ1-1; abundance: -; CDR3aa: CASRDITGAWFEAFF; CDR3nt: TGTGCCAGCAGAGACATAACTGGGGCATGGTTCGAAGCTTTCTTT
v_gene: TRBV19; d_gene: TRBD2; j_gene: TRBJ2-1; abundance: -; CDR3aa: CASTPREAGGPYNEQFF; CDR3nt: TGTGCCAGTACCCCCCGAGAGGCGGGAGGGCCCTACAATGAGCAGTTCTTC
v_gene: TRBV11-3; d_gene: -; j_gene: TRBJ2-4; abundance: -; CDR3aa: CASSGAKNIRYF; CDR3nt: TGTGCCAGCTCCGGGGCCAAAAACATTCGATACTTC
v_gene: TRBV28; d_gene: -; j_gene: TRBJ1-5; abundance: -; CDR3aa: CASSSWGQPRHF; CDR3nt: TGTGCCAGCAGTTCGTGGGGTCAGCCCCGGCATTTT
v_gene: TRBV11-2; d_gene: -; j_gene: TRBJ2-2; abundance: once; CDR3aa: CASSFSTGELFF; CDR3nt: TGTGCCAGCAGTTTCTCGACCGGGGAGCTGTTTTTT